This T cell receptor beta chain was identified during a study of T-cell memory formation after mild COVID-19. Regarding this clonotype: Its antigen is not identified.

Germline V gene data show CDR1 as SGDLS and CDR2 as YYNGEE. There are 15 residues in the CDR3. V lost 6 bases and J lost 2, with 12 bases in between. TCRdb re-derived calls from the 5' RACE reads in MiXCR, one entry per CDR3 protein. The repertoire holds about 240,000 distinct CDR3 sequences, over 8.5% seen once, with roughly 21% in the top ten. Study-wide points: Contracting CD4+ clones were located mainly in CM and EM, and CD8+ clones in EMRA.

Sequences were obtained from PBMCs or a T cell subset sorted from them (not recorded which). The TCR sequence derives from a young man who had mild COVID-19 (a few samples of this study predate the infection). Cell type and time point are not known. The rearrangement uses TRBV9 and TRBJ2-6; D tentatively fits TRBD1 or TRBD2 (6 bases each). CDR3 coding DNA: TGTGCCAGCAACAGGGAGGTTCCTGGGGCCAACGTCCTGACTTTC. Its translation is CASNREVPGANVLTF.